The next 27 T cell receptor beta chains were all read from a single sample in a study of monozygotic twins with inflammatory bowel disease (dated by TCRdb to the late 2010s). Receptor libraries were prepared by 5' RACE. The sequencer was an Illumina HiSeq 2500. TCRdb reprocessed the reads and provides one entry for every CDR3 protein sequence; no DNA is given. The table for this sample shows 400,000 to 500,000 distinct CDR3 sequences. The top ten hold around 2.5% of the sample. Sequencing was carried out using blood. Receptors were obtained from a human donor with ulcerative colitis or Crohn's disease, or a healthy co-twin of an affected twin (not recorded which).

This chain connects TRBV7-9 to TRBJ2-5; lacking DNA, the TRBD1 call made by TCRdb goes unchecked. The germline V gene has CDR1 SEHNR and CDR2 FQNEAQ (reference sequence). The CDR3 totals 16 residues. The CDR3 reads CASSPGTGNVRETQYF. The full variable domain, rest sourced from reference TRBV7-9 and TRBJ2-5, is DTGVSQNPRHKITKRGQNVTFRCDPISEHNRLYWYRQTLGQGPEFLTYFQNEAQLEKSRLLSDRFSAERPKGSFSTLEIQRTEQGDSAMYLCASSPGTGNVRETQYFGPGTRLLVL.

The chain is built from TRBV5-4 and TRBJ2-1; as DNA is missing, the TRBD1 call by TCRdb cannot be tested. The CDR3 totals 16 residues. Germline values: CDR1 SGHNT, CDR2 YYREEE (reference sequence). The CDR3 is CASSLGGVSPYNEQFF.

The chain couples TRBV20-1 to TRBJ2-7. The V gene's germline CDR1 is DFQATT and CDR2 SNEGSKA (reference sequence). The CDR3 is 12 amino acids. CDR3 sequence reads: CSARPRIYEQYF.

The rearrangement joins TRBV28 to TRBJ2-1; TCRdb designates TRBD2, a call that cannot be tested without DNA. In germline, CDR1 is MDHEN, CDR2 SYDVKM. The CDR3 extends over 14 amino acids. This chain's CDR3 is CASSPVAGANEQFF.

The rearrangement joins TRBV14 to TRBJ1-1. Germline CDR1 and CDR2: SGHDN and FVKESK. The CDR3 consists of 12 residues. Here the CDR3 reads CASSQESGMDFF.

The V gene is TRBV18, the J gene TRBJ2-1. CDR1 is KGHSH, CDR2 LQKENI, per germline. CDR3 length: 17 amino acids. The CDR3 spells CASSSGLTSTNKVWEFF.

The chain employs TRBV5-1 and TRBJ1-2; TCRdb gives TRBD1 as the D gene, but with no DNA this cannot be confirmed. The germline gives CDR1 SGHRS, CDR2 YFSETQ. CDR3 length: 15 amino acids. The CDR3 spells CASSLNPQGNYGYTF. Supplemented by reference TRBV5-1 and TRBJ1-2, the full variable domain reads KAGVTQTPRYLIKTRGQQVTLSCSPISGHRSVSWYQQTPGQGLQFLFEYFSETQRNKGNFPGRFSGRQFSNSRSEMNVSTLELGDSALYLCASSLNPQGNYGYTFGSGTRLTVV.

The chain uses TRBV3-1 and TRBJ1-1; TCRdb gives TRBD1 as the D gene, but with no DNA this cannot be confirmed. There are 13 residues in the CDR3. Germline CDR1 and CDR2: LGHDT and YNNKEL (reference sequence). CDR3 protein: CASSLRGSTEAFF. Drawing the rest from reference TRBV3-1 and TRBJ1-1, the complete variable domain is DTAVSQTPKYLVTQMGNDKSIKCEQNLGHDTMYWYKQDSKKFLKIMFSYNNKELIINETVPNRFSPKSPDKAHLNLHINSLELGDSAVYFCASSLRGSTEAFFGQGTRLTVV.

CDR3 residues: CASSQLGQGGLNEQFF. The rearrangement joins TRBV3-1 to TRBJ2-1; TCRdb's D call, TRBD1, is unchecked because there is no DNA. This CDR3 is built from 16 residues. The germline V gene has CDR1 LGHDT and CDR2 YNNKEL (reference sequence).

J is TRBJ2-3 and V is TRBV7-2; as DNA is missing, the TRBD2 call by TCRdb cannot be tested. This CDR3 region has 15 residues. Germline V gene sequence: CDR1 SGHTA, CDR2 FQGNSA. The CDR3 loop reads CASSLGRLAGDTQYF.

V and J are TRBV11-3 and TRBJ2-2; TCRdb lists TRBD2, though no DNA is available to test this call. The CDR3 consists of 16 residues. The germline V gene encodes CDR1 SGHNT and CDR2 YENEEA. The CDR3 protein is CASSLGGGNPTGELFF.

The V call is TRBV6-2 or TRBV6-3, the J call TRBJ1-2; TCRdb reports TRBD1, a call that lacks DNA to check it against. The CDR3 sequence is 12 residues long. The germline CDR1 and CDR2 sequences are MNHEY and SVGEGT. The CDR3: CASSDRGFGYTF.

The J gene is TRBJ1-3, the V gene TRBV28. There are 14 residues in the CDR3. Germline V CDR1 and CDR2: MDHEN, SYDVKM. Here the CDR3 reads CASSKTASGNTIYF.

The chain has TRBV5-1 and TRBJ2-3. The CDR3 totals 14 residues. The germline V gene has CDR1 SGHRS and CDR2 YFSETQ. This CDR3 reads CASSYTGGTDTQYF.

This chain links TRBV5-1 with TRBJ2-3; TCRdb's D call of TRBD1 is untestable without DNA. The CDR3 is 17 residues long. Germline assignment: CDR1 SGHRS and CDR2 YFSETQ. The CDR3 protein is CASSPQGMGYSTDTQYF.

The CDR3 loop is CASSFSDFYEQYF. This chain joins TRBV11-2 and TRBJ2-7. Germline CDR1 reads SGHAT; CDR2 reads FQNNGV. The CDR3 is 13 amino acids.

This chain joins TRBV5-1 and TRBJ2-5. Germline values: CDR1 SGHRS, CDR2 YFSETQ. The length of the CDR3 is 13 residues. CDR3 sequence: CASSLFSQETQYF.

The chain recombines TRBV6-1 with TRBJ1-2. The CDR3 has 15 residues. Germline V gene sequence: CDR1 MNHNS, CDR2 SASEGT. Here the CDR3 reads CASSGNRNSNYGYTF.

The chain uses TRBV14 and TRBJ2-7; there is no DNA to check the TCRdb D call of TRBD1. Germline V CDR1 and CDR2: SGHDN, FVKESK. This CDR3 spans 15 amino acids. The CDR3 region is CASSQESRQGREQYF.

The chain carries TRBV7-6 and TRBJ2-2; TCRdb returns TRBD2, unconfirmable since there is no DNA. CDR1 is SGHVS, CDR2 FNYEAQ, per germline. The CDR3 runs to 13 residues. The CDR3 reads CASSGTLFGELFF.

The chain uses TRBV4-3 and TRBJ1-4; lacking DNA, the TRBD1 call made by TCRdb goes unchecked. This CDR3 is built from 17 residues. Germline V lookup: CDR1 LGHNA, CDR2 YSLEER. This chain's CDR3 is CASSQDVAGATNEKLFF.

This CDR3 is CASKYGRTYSSGELFF. This chain joins TRBV6-1 and TRBJ2-2. CDR3 length: 16 residues. Germline values: CDR1 MNHNS, CDR2 SASEGT.

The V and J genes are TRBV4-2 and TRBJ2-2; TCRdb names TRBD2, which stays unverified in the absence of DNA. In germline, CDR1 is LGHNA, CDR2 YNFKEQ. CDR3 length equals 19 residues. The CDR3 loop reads CASSQDVRTSGDHTGELFF.

The CDR3 is CASSITFRTEAFF. The chain joins TRBV19 to TRBJ1-1. The CDR3 totals 13 residues. The germline V gene encodes CDR1 LNHDA and CDR2 SQIVND (reference sequence). Based on the CDR3 plus reference TRBV19 and TRBJ1-1, the full variable domain is DGGITQSPKYLFRKEGQNVTLSCEQNLNHDAMYWYRQDPGQGLRLIYYSQIVNDFQKGDIAEGYSVSREKKESFPLTVTSAQKNPTAFYLCASSITFRTEAFFGQGTRLTVV.

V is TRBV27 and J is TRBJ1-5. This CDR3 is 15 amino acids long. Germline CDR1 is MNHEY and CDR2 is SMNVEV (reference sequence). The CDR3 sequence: CASREGLLRNQPQHF.

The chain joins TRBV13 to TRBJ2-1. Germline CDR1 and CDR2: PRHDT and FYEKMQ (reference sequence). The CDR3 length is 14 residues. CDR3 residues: CASSRPSWSHEQFF.

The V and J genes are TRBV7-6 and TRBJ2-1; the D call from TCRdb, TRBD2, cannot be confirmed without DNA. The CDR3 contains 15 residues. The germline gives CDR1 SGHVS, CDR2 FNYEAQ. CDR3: CASSGLAGAYNEQFF.